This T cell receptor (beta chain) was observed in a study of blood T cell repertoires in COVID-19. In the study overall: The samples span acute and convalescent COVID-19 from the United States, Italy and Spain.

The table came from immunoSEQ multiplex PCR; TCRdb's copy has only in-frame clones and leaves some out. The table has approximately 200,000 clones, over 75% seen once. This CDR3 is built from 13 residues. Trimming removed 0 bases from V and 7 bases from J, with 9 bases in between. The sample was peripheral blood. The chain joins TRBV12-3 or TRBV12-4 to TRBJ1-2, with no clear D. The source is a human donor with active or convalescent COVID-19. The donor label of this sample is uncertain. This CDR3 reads CASSLARKSGYTF. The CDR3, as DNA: TGTGCCAGCAGTTTAGCCCGAAAGAGTGGCTACACCTTC.